What follows are 30 T cell receptor beta chains derived from one specimen sequenced in a study of shared clonotypes between healthy human individuals. The assay was immunoSEQ multiplex PCR, and TCRdb's table has in-frame clones only and misses some. The repertoire holds roughly 1 million clones, with 78% as singletons. The sequenced material came from memory CD4+ T cells from PBMCs. Subset here: CD45RA-negative fraction. The receptors here all came from a man between 18 and 29 years old in good health. Some clones in this sample may be carry-over from other donors' samples.

J is TRBJ2-7 and V is TRBV5-1; TRBD2 agrees at 10 bases. There are 16 residues in the CDR3. Germline V gives CDR1 SGHRS, CDR2 YFSETQ. Trimming removed 1 base from V and 4 bases from J; junction bases left unmatched: 8. The CDR3 DNA reads as TGCGCCAGCAGCTTGCAGTTTCCAGCGGGAGGGTACGAGCAGTACTTC. Translated: CASSLQFPAGGYEQYF.

The genes are TRBV30 and TRBJ2-7; D ambiguous. The V gene's germline CDR1 is GTSNPN and CDR2 SVGIG (reference sequence). Trimming removed 0 bases from V and 3 bases from J, with 9 bases in between. This CDR3 has 13 amino acids. The DNA for the CDR3 is TGTGCCTGGAGTGTATTCTCGGGCTACGAGCAGTACTTC. Residues: CAWSVFSGYEQYF. Full variable domain (rest looked up from reference TRBV30 and TRBJ2-7): SQTIHQWPATLVQPVGSPLSLECTVEGTSNPNLYWYRQAAGRGLQLLFYSVGIGQISSEVPQNLSASRPQDRQFILSSKKLLLSDSGFYLCAWSVFSGYEQYFGPGTRLTVT.

The chain uses TRBV28 and TRBJ1-2; D gene unclear. V lost 5 bases and J 2 bases, leaving 15 bases between the germline ends. Per the germline V gene, CDR1 is MDHEN and CDR2 is SYDVKM. The CDR3 spans 15 residues. This CDR3 is CASSRAEWANYGYTF. CDR3 DNA sequence: TGTGCCAGCAGTCGTGCAGAGTGGGCCAACTATGGCTACACCTTC.

V and J are TRBV28 and TRBJ1-5, with 9 bases that match TRBD1. From germline, CDR1 is MDHEN and CDR2 SYDVKM. V shed 3 bases, J shed 3 bases, and the junction held 12 bases outside the gene matches. The CDR3 loop spans 18 amino acids. The CDR3 bases are TGTGCCAGCAGTTTGTGGTACAGGGGGCGAGGAAACAATCAGCCCCAGCATTTT. It translates to CASSLWYRGRGNNQPQHF. The full variable domain, rest sourced from reference TRBV28 and TRBJ1-5, is DVKVTQSSRYLVKRTGEKVFLECVQDMDHENMFWYRQDPGLGLRLIYFSYDVKMKEKGDIPEGYSVSREKKERFSLILESASTNQTSMYLCASSLWYRGRGNNQPQHFGDGTRLSIL.

The chain couples TRBV7-2 to TRBJ1-2; possible D gene TRBD1, 5 bases. This CDR3 region has 13 residues. V lost 5 bases, J lost 5 bases, and 12 bases lay in between. The germline gives CDR1 SGHTA, CDR2 FQGNSA. This CDR3 reads CASSVTDFYGYTF. In DNA, the CDR3 is TGTGCCAGCAGCGTGACAGACTTTTATGGCTACACCTTC.

This clone was detected only a few times. V is TRBV27 and J is TRBJ2-7; D tentatively reads TRBD1 or TRBD2 (5 bases each). This CDR3 contains 14 residues. From germline, CDR1 is MNHEY and CDR2 SMNVEV (reference sequence). Trimming removed 6 bases at V and 5 bases at J, with 17 bases between. The CDR3 sequence is CASRVAGAGDEQYF. Here the CDR3 DNA reads TGTGCCAGCAGGGTAGCCGGGGCCGGAGACGAGCAGTACTTC.

The V call is TRBV7-9, the J call TRBJ2-5, with unresolved D. The CDR3 is 14 amino acids. Trimming took off 2 bases at V and 1 base at J, with 8 bases between the two ends. CDR1 SEHNR and CDR2 FQNEAQ come from the germline V gene (reference sequence). The CDR3 region is CASSLSPFQETQYF. In DNA, the CDR3 is TGTGCCAGCAGCTTATCCCCGTTCCAAGAGACCCAGTACTTC.

This clone showed up just a few times. V gene TRBV5-1 combines with J gene TRBJ2-3, with 8 bases lining up with TRBD1. V was clipped by 6 bases and J by 4 bases; unmatched bases: 4. Germline CDR1 and CDR2: SGHRS and YFSETQ. This CDR3 region has 13 residues. CDR3 region: CASTWTGSDTQYF. The CDR3 bases are TGCGCCAGCACCTGGACAGGGTCAGATACGCAGTATTTT.

This chain uses TRBV29-1 with TRBJ2-1, with unresolved D. The CDR3 covers 12 residues. Germline CDR1 and CDR2: SQVTM and ANQGSEA. Between the trimmed V and J ends, which lost 6 bases and 9 bases, there was a span of 15 bases. This chain's CDR3 is CSVESYFREQFF. The CDR3 DNA follows: TGCAGCGTCGAGAGCTACTTCCGTGAGCAGTTCTTC.

This rearrangement joins TRBV11-2 to TRBJ2-7, with D perhaps matching TRBD1 (6 bases). Germline CDR1 is SGHAT and CDR2 is FQNNGV. The V end lost 3 bases, the J end lost 2 bases, and 14 bases lay between the germline ends. The CDR3 extends over 15 amino acids. The CDR3 spells CASSLYGAGAYEQYF. Here the CDR3 DNA reads TGTGCCAGCAGCTTGTATGGAGCAGGGGCCTACGAGCAGTACTTC.

Concerning this clone itself: Other DNA sequences within the sample encode an identical CDR3. The chain couples TRBV6-5 to TRBJ2-5; D might be TRBD1 (7 bases). V lost 5 bases to trimming and J lost 1 base, with 14 bases between them. CDR3 length equals 15 residues. Looked up from germline, CDR1 is MNHEY and CDR2 is SVGAGI. The CDR3 loop is CASSLQGGGQETQYF. CDR3 DNA: TGTGCCAGCAGTCTTCAGGGGGGAGGCCAAGAGACCCAGTACTTC.

This chain joins TRBV2 and TRBJ1-1; D might be TRBD1 (5 bases). The CDR3 is 15 amino acids. V was cut by 6 bases and J by 2 bases, with 16 bases left in between. Germline assignment: CDR1 SNHLY and CDR2 FYNNEI. The CDR3 loop is CASRKDGGGNTEAFF. CDR3 coding DNA: TGTGCCAGCAGGAAAGACGGGGGGGGAAACACTGAAGCTTTCTTT.

The CDR3 nucleotides read TGTGCCAGCAGCTTAACAGGGGGCATCCTACGTGGAAACACCATATATTTT. Amino acids: CASSLTGGILRGNTIYF. The chain recombines TRBV11-2 with TRBJ1-3; 9 bases are shared with TRBD1. CDR1 SGHAT and CDR2 FQNNGV come from the germline V gene. V lost 2 bases to trimming and J lost 3 bases; unmatched junction nucleotides: 8. The CDR3 is 17 residues long.

V usage is TRBV7-3 and J usage is TRBJ1-1, with 7 nucleotides matching TRBD1. The CDR3 is 15 residues long. V lost 5 bases to trimming and J lost 2 bases; unmatched junction nucleotides: 8. CDR1 and CDR2 from the germline V gene are SGHTA and FQGTGA. The CDR3, as DNA: TGTGCCAGCAGCGCCCGAGGGACAGTTAACACTGAAGCTTTCTTT. It yields the protein CASSARGTVNTEAFF. Combining the CDR3 with reference TRBV7-3 and TRBJ1-1 gives the whole variable domain GAGVSQTPSNKVTEKGKYVELRCDPISGHTALYWYRQSLGQGPEFLIYFQGTGAADDSGLPNDRFFAVRPEGSVSTLKIQRTERGDSAVYLCASSARGTVNTEAFFGQGTRLTVV.

This chain connects TRBV5-1 to TRBJ1-3, with no clear D. Germline V gene data show CDR1 as SGHRS and CDR2 as YFSETQ. This CDR3 has 16 amino acids. V lost 7 bases and J 0 bases, leaving 17 bases between the germline ends. CDR3 DNA sequence: TGCGCCAGCTCAGTCGACGGGTTCCTCTCTGGAAACACCATATATTTT. Translating it yields CASSVDGFLSGNTIYF.

This clone was recorded a few times. The chain couples TRBV11-3 to TRBJ2-7; TRBD1 is a possible D gene (7 bases). V was shortened by 4 bases and J by 3 bases, with 10 bases between the two germline ends. The germline V gene encodes CDR1 SGHNT and CDR2 YENEEA. This CDR3 region has 13 residues. In DNA form, the CDR3 reads TGTGCCAGCAGCTACAGGGGAGGCTACGAGCAGTACTTC. Translating it yields CASSYRGGYEQYF.

This chain links TRBV7-9 with TRBJ1-4; perhaps TRBD1 as D (5 bases). The CDR3 spans 15 residues. Trimming pared 3 bases from V and 3 bases from J, leaving 11 bases between. Per germline, CDR1 SEHNR and CDR2 FQNEAQ (reference sequence). The CDR3 DNA is TGTGCCAGCAGCTTCACACCGGGGCCTAATGAAAAACTGTTTTTT. Its protein is CASSFTPGPNEKLFF.

V and J are TRBV6-6 and TRBJ2-2, with D perhaps matching TRBD1 (6 bases). The V and J ends lost 2 bases and 6 bases respectively, with 13 bases between them. The CDR3 contains 15 residues. Per the germline V gene, CDR1 is MNHNY and CDR2 is SVGAGI (reference sequence). The chain's CDR3 is CASSYVQGFPGELFF. The CDR3 nucleotides are TGTGCCAGCAGTTACGTCCAGGGGTTCCCCGGGGAGCTGTTTTTT.

This chain connects TRBV4-1 to TRBJ2-5; D is perhaps TRBD1 or TRBD2 (5 bases each). Trimming took off 0 bases at V and 5 bases at J, with 19 bases between the two ends. The CDR3 sequence is 17 residues long. Germline assignment: CDR1 MGHRA and CDR2 YSYEKL. The CDR3 nucleotides read TGCGCCAGCAGCCAAGATGGTTTCGGGACCGAGAGGGAGACCCAGTACTTC. Protein: CASSQDGFGTERETQYF.

This clone was seen only a few times. This sequence joins TRBV6-5 and TRBJ2-7, with unresolved D. The CDR3 consists of 11 residues. Germline assignment: CDR1 MNHEY and CDR2 SVGAGI. The germline V and J ends were trimmed by 0 bases and 8 bases, with 5 bases remaining between them. The CDR3 protein is CASSYSSKQYF. The CDR3 nucleotides read TGTGCCAGCAGTTACTCGAGCAAGCAGTACTTC.

This sequence joins TRBV11-2 and TRBJ2-7; no clear D. The germline CDR1 and CDR2 sequences are SGHAT and FQNNGV. The CDR3 consists of 13 residues. With 3 bases removed from V and 3 bases from J, the gap between germline ends came to 9 bases. The CDR3 DNA is TGTGCCAGCAGCTTCAACAGTCTCTACGAGCAGTACTTC. Amino acid sequence: CASSFNSLYEQYF.

This clone was recorded only once. The J gene is TRBJ1-4, the V gene TRBV7-2; no reliable D call. Germline assignment: CDR1 SGHTA and CDR2 FQGNSA. The CDR3 covers 14 residues. The V gene lost 3 bases and the J gene lost 6 bases, with 11 bases spanning the gap. In DNA, the CDR3 is TGTGCCAGCAGCTTCGGGCCGAGGGATGAAAAACTGTTTTTT. Its protein is CASSFGPRDEKLFF.

The chain couples TRBV7-9 to TRBJ1-3; D is ambiguous. Trimming removed 1 base at V and 0 bases at J, with 13 bases between. Germline V gene data show CDR1 as SEHNR and CDR2 as FQNEAQ (reference sequence). The CDR3 has 17 residues. CDR3 bases: TGTGCCAGCAGCTTAGAGGTCCAGTGGGGCTCTGGAAACACCATATATTTT. Its protein product is CASSLEVQWGSGNTIYF.

For this clone: Other DNA sequences in this sample translate to the same CDR3. This rearrangement joins TRBV28 to TRBJ2-3; a weak D match, TRBD2 (5 bases). The ends were cut back, 5 bases at V and 4 bases at J, with 10 bases in the middle. The CDR3 runs 13 residues. Per germline, CDR1 MDHEN and CDR2 SYDVKM. The CDR3 nucleotides read TGTGCCAGCAGTCGAAGCGGAGCAGATACGCAGTATTTT. The encoded protein is CASSRSGADTQYF.

About this clone: Other DNA sequences within the sample encode an identical CDR3. V gene TRBV9 combines with J gene TRBJ2-1; D remains unclear. Trimming pared 4 bases from V and 2 bases from J, leaving 13 bases between. CDR3 length: 15 residues. Germline-derived CDR1 and CDR2 are SGDLS and YYNGEE. The CDR3 nucleotides are TGTGCCAGCAGCCCTCGAGATAGGACCTACAATGAGCAGTTCTTC. Protein sequence: CASSPRDRTYNEQFF.

The chain combines TRBV28 with TRBJ2-1, with D possibly called TRBD1 or TRBD2 (5 bases each). The CDR3 is made up of 19 amino acids. The V and J ends lost 5 bases and 7 bases respectively, with 30 bases between them. Germline CDR1 and CDR2: MDHEN and SYDVKM. The chain's CDR3 is CASSPGANWGMGYGNEQFF. For the CDR3, the DNA is TGTGCCAGCAGTCCCGGGGCTAATTGGGGAATGGGCTACGGGAATGAGCAGTTCTTC. Supplemented by reference TRBV28 and TRBJ2-1, the full variable domain reads DVKVTQSSRYLVKRTGEKVFLECVQDMDHENMFWYRQDPGLGLRLIYFSYDVKMKEKGDIPEGYSVSREKKERFSLILESASTNQTSMYLCASSPGANWGMGYGNEQFFGPGTRLTVL.

The V gene is TRBV6-9, the J gene TRBJ2-7; 9 bases fit TRBD1. This CDR3 spans 13 amino acids. Germline values: CDR1 MNHGY, CDR2 SVAAGI. Trimming removed 5 bases from V and 3 bases from J; junction bases left unmatched: 2. This chain's CDR3 is CASSGQGIYEQYF. The CDR3, as DNA: TGTGCCAGCAGTGGACAGGGGATCTACGAGCAGTACTTC.

At least ten counts were recorded for this clone. This sequence joins TRBV6-6 and TRBJ1-5; the match to TRBD1 covers 7 bases. CDR1 and CDR2 (germline): MNHNY, SVGAGI (reference sequence). V shed 11 bases and J 6 bases; nucleotides not matched to a gene: 13. CDR3 length: 14 amino acids. CDR3 amino acids: CACGGQEVRQPQHF. The CDR3 nucleotides are TGTGCCTGCGGCGGACAGGAGGTGCGTCAGCCCCAGCATTTT.

This chain joins TRBV7-2 and TRBJ2-1, with D tentatively TRBD1 (5 bases). V dropped 2 bases and J dropped 6 bases, with 14 bases sitting between them. The germline CDR1 and CDR2 sequences are SGHTA and FQGNSA. The CDR3 sequence is 15 residues long. CDR3 sequence: CASSLSGPHLNEQFF. The DNA of the CDR3 is TGTGCCAGCAGCTTATCAGGGCCGCACCTCAATGAGCAGTTCTTC.

J is TRBJ2-7 and V is TRBV6-6, with 11 bases matching TRBD1. The CDR3 is made up of 14 amino acids. Germline loops: CDR1 MNHNY, CDR2 SVGAGI (reference sequence). After removal of 6 bases from V and 7 bases from J, the junction contained 8 bases not matched to a gene. The CDR3: CASRSGTGGREQYF. The CDR3 DNA is TGTGCCAGCAGGTCCGGGACAGGGGGTCGAGAGCAGTACTTC.